One T cell receptor beta chain is described in this entry. This clonotype was observed at least ten times. There is no known antigen for this receptor. Base qualities are not recorded, but no much larger clone differs from it by a single base. Between the V and J ends, shortened by 0 bases and 4 bases respectively, the junction contains 12 bases. The CDR3 goes from the cysteine to the phenylalanine over 15 residues. Only the CDR3 region is kept as DNA, spanning 45 bases read in frame from base 1. CDR1 and CDR2, looked up from the germline V gene (reference sequence), are MNHNY and SVGAGI. Receptor amplification or capture employed PCR. Instrument used: Illumina HiSeq 2500. The raw public data were reprocessed by TCRdb itself: fastp quality trimming at Q25, MiXCR clonotype calling, in-frame beta chains only. Identical CDR3 proteins give one entry, which carries the most common genes and DNA. This sample holds approximately 13,000 distinct CDR3 sequences; 9.5% to 15% were observed only once. More than 25% of the sample goes to the ten largest clones.

This specimen belongs to a study of CXCR3 chemokines and chemotherapy response in bladder cancer (dated 2022 in TCRdb). About the investigation overall: Whether chemotherapy response in human bladder cancer was predicted by intratumoral CXCR3 chemokine system activity was examined in the study.

The sample was acquired from a patient whose treatment included neoadjuvant chemotherapy. The TCR was taken from a human donor with bladder cancer that did not respond to neoadjuvant chemotherapy. The V and J segments used are TRBV6-6 and TRBJ1-2; too little of a D gene remains to name it. Here is the DNA: TGTGCCAGCAGTTACTCCCAAGAGGTTGCCTATGGCTACACCTTC. This is translated as CASSYSQEVAYGYTF.